The sequence of this T cell receptor (beta chain) was determined in a study of T cell responses to AZD1222 COVID-19 vaccine. CDR1 is SNHLY and CDR2 is FYNNEI in the germline V gene. Trimming took 4 bases from V and 4 from J; bases not matched to a gene: 4. The CDR3 is 14 amino acids. The data were produced by immunoSEQ multiplex PCR, yet TCRdb's version contains in-frame clones alone and is incomplete. Among 90,000 to 150,000 clones listed, about 85% were seen once. Sequencing was performed on peripheral blood, taken on day 0 of AZD1222 vaccination. The genes are TRBV2 and TRBJ1-1; 9 bases are shared with TRBD1. The TCR sequence derives from an adult in good health. In nucleotides, the CDR3 is TGTGCCAGCAGTGCAACAGGGGGCCCCACTGAAGCTTTCTTT. Residues: CASSATGGPTEAFF.